Listed below are T cell receptor beta chains from one sample, sequenced in a study of blood T cell repertoires in COVID-19. Profiled with immunoSEQ multiplex PCR; TCRdb holds only in-frame clones, not every one. Here the sample spans 150,000 to 200,000 clones, roughly nine tenths being singletons. Input material: peripheral blood. These receptors all stem from a man younger than 35 who had recovered from COVID-19. The CDR3 runs from the conserved cysteine through the conserved F or W. Some rows mark clone size as missing; the rest say once, few, many or name a class of expanded clone.

CDR3: CASSYFRGSYEQYF
length: 14
J: TRBJ2-7
size: .
V: TRBV6-2/TRBV6-3

CDR3: CASSQRTGKKNTEAFF
length: 16
J: TRBJ1-1
size: .
V: TRBV14

CDR3: CASRPAGHEQYF
length: 12
J: TRBJ2-7
size: .
V: TRBV6-6

CDR3: CASSLARVAAPGREQYF
length: 17
J: TRBJ2-7
size: .
V: TRBV7-8

CDR3: CASSVQGSGALNTEAFF
length: 17
J: TRBJ1-1
size: .
V: TRBV6-1

CDR3: CASSSGQGTEAFF
length: 13
J: TRBJ1-1
size: .
V: TRBV18

CDR3: CASGLVGTSSDEQFF
length: 15
J: TRBJ2-1
size: .
V: TRBV12-5

CDR3: CASSKDRNSNQPQHF
length: 15
J: TRBJ1-5
size: .
V: TRBV7-2

CDR3: CASSLGDRTYF
length: 11
J: TRBJ2-5
size: once
V: TRBV11-2

CDR3: CASSLGGRLGTDTQYF
length: 16
J: TRBJ2-3
size: .
V: TRBV5-6

CDR3: CASSSWDSDTEAFF
length: 14
J: TRBJ1-1
size: .
V: TRBV6-5

CDR3: CASSLQGSGQPQHF
length: 14
J: TRBJ1-5
size: few
V: TRBV19

CDR3: CASSESREATQYF
length: 13
J: TRBJ2-3
size: .
V: TRBV28